This T cell receptor (beta chain) derives from a study of regulatory T cells in long-lasting Graves disease. The CDR3 runs to 10 residues. The germline gives CDR1 MDHEN, CDR2 SYDVKM. The time point here: persistent/refractory GD, antithyroid drugs over 5 years with positive TRAb. Following extraction of RNA from PBMCs, that RNA was used to make the TCR library. Remarks on this clonotype: The antigen remains unidentified.

Arm-PCR of CDR3 regions with iRepertoire HTBI primers generated TCR beta libraries. A single record per CDR3 protein comes from TCRdb applying MiXCR to the multiplex PCR reads. Of about 470,000 distinct CDR3 sequences listed, 20% to 25% are singletons. Study-level points and caveats: Persistent Graves' patients showed a TCR diversity that was lower than that of newly diagnosed ones.

The sample in question was peripheral blood mononuclear cells (PBMCs), obtained when the disease was refractory, from a patient treated with antithyroid drugs. This chain connects TRBV28 to TRBJ2-5; D gene uncertain. The tail of the sequence fits TRBJ2-1 better, so the J call may be wrong. The receptor comes from a female donor with Graves disease. CDR3 nucleotides: TGTGCAACGGGCCCCGGTGAGCAGTTCTTC. This sequence encodes CATGPGEQFF.